Listed below are T cell receptor beta chains from one sample, sequenced in a study of control samples from healthy donors and cancer patients. The table came from immunoSEQ multiplex PCR; TCRdb's copy has only in-frame clones and leaves some out. The sample consists of some 130,000 clones, 85% to 95% of them appearing once. Specimen: PBMCs. These receptors were taken from a man aged 45-65 years with head and neck cancer. The CDR3 runs from the conserved cysteine through the conserved F or W. The D gene is left open where the match is weak. The size of a clone is reported for some rows only, either as once, few or many, or as a class for expanded clones.

CDR3nt,CDR3aa,d_gene,v_gene,j_gene,abundance
TGTGCCAGCAGCCCCACAGCCTTAGACTCCTACGAGCAGTACTTC,CASSPTALDSYEQYF,-,TRBV5-6,TRBJ2-7,few
TGTGCCAGCTACGGACAGGTCTCTGGGGCCAACGTCCTGACTTTC,CASYGQVSGANVLTF,TRBD1,TRBV28,TRBJ2-6,-
TGTGCCAGCAGGGCGCGCGGGGGAATCTACGAGCAGTACTTC,CASRARGGIYEQYF,TRBD2,TRBV2,TRBJ2-7,-
TGTGCCAGCAGTTACAGCGTCACAGATACGCAGTATTTT,CASSYSVTDTQYF,-,TRBV6-5,TRBJ2-3,once
TGTGCCACCAGCAGGGCCTACAGCGGGGCTAGCACAGATACGCAGTATTTT,CATSRAYSGASTDTQYF,TRBD2,TRBV15,TRBJ2-3,-
TGTGCCACCAGTGAATTTAGTAGTACCTTGGACCTGAACACCGGGGAGCTGTTTTTT,CATSEFSSTLDLNTGELFF,-,TRBV24-1,TRBJ2-2,-
TGTGCCAGCAGCCCGGACTACTCCTCCTACGAGCAGTACTTC,CASSPDYSSYEQYF,-,TRBV3-1/TRBV3-2,TRBJ2-7,once
TGTGCCAGCAGTGAAGATGCACGGGGGACCCAGTACTTC,CASSEDARGTQYF,-,TRBV2,TRBJ2-5,-
TGTGCCAGCCGTACAGATTCGAACACTGAAGCTTTCTTT,CASRTDSNTEAFF,-,TRBV2,TRBJ1-1,-
TGCGCCAGCAGCTATCAAGGACGAGGCGACGAGCAGTACTTC,CASSYQGRGDEQYF,-,TRBV5-1,TRBJ2-7,-
TGTGCCAGCAGCCCAGCGGGGACTCCTGGTAATGAGCAGTTCTTC,CASSPAGTPGNEQFF,TRBD2,TRBV6-2/TRBV6-3,TRBJ2-1,-
TGTGCCAGCAGTTTACAGAGCTCTGGAAACACCATATATTTT,CASSLQSSGNTIYF,-,TRBV27,TRBJ1-3,-
TGTGCCAGCAGTTTATACGGGTCCAATCAGCCCCAGCATTTT,CASSLYGSNQPQHF,-,TRBV27,TRBJ1-5,-
TGTGCCAGTTATTCCGGGACTAGCGGGGGGGCGGCAGATACGCAGTATTTT,CASYSGTSGGAADTQYF,TRBD2,TRBV28,TRBJ2-3,-
TGTGCCAGCAGCCTCCCCCGGGGGCAAGCTTTCTTT,CASSLPRGQAFF,-,TRBV28,TRBJ1-1,-
TGCGCCAGCAGCCAAGAGGCTAGCGTCAATGAGCAGTTCTTC,CASSQEASVNEQFF,-,TRBV4-1,TRBJ2-1,-
TGTGCCAGCAGCCAAGATGCGAAGGAGTTATATCGGACTGAAGCTTTCTTT,CASSQDAKELYRTEAFF,-,TRBV4-2,TRBJ1-1,-
TGTGCCAGCACCCGCGGAGATGAAAAACTGTTTTTT,CASTRGDEKLFF,-,TRBV28,TRBJ1-4,-
TGTGCCAGCAGCTATCACAGCTACGAGCAGTACTTC,CASSYHSYEQYF,-,TRBV7-2,TRBJ2-7,-
TGTGCCAGCAGTTTGGGTTTGTATGAAAAACTGTTTTTT,CASSLGLYEKLFF,-,TRBV27,TRBJ1-4,-
TGTGCCAGCAGTTTTAGGACAGGATCCTACGAGCAGTACTTC,CASSFRTGSYEQYF,TRBD1,TRBV27,TRBJ2-7,-
TGTGCCAGCAGCCTACAAACAGGTTTGAACACTGAAGCTTTCTTT,CASSLQTGLNTEAFF,-,TRBV7-2,TRBJ1-1,-
TGTGCCAGCAGCGCCCAAAGCGGGGGGGCGGGCGAGCAGTACTTC,CASSAQSGGAGEQYF,TRBD2,TRBV7-2,TRBJ2-7,once
TGTGCCAGCAGCCTCCGGACAGCTAATGAAAAACTGTTTTTT,CASSLRTANEKLFF,-,TRBV3-1/TRBV3-2,TRBJ1-4,-
TGTGCCAGCAGCTTAGGCGGACAGGGGGTACTTGAGCTGTTTTTT,CASSLGGQGVLELFF,TRBD1,TRBV7-2,TRBJ2-2,-
TGCGCCAGCAGCCATGGGACAGGGGGCCCCTACGAGCAGTACTTC,CASSHGTGGPYEQYF,TRBD1,TRBV4-3,TRBJ2-7,-
TGTGCCAGCAGTGTAGATGAGATAGAGACCCAGTACTTC,CASSVDEIETQYF,-,TRBV25-1,TRBJ2-5,-
TGTGCCAGCAGCTTGCCCAGGGGGCGGGGGACCGGGGAGCTGTTTTTT,CASSLPRGRGTGELFF,-,TRBV5-4,TRBJ2-2,-
TGTGCCTGGTCCCAAGGGTATCAGCCCCAGCATTTT,CAWSQGYQPQHF,-,TRBV30,TRBJ1-5,-
TGCGCCAGCAGCCAAGAACAGGGAGACACTGAAGCTTTCTTT,CASSQEQGDTEAFF,-,TRBV4-3,TRBJ1-1,-
TGCAGCGTTGAAGGTAGCGACAGGGCGTCCTACGAGCAGTACTTC,CSVEGSDRASYEQYF,TRBD1,TRBV29-1,TRBJ2-7,-
TGTGCCAGTAGTCCGCCACTGAGGAGAAATTCACCCCTCCACTTT,CASSPPLRRNSPLHF,-,TRBV19,TRBJ1-6,once
TGTGCCAGCAGCTCCCGGGACAGGCTCAACACTGAAGCTTTCTTT,CASSSRDRLNTEAFF,TRBD1,TRBV7-2,TRBJ1-1,-
TGTGCCAGCAGGAAGGACAGTTCTAACTATGGCTACACCTTC,CASRKDSSNYGYTF,-,TRBV2,TRBJ1-2,-
TGTGCCAGCAGCTTAGGGACAGGCCGGAGCCTTAGCAATCAGCCCCAGCATTTT,CASSLGTGRSLSNQPQHF,TRBD1,TRBV7-2,TRBJ1-5,-
TGTGCCAGCAGCGTAGAAGAGGGGAAGCAGTACTTC,CASSVEEGKQYF,-,TRBV9,TRBJ2-7,-
TGTGCCAGCAGCTCGACTAGCGGGGGGGCCCGAGAGACCCAGTACTTC,CASSSTSGGARETQYF,TRBD2,TRBV7-8,TRBJ2-5,-
TGCGCCAGCAGTCAATCCGCAGCGATACGTGTGCAGTACTTC,CASSQSAAIRVQYF,-,TRBV23-1,TRBJ2-7,-
TGTGCCAGCAGTTCGCCCGCGGTTGGCTACACCTTC,CASSSPAVGYTF,-,TRBV28,TRBJ1-2,once
TGCAGCGTTGAACGGGGACAGGGAAACACTGAAGCTTTCTTT,CSVERGQGNTEAFF,TRBD1,TRBV29-1,TRBJ1-1,-